One and the same sample provided the 9 T cell receptor beta chains below, sequenced in a study of cytomegalovirus exposure and HLA in healthy donors. PCR used 60 Vbeta primers and 13 Jbeta primers. TCRdb's copy holds only in-frame clones and misses some; the assay was immunoSEQ multiplex PCR. The data hold 99,000 or so clones, with around 10% observed a single time. The specimen sequenced was PBMCs. These receptors all come from a man aged 40-55 years in good health and CMV-seropositive.

This clone has more than one count but fewer than ten. The CDR3 DNA reads TGTGCCAGCAGTTCTTTGGAGAGCACGAATCAGCCCCAGCATTTT. Translation: CASSSLESTNQPQHF. The rearrangement uses TRBV28 and TRBJ1-5; D unresolved. CDR1 MDHEN and CDR2 SYDVKM come from the germline V gene. This CDR3 is built from 15 residues. V shed 4 bases and J shed 4 bases, with 14 bases lying between them. Complete variable domain (other parts from reference TRBV28 and TRBJ1-5): DVKVTQSSRYLVKRTGEKVFLECVQDMDHENMFWYRQDPGLGLRLIYFSYDVKMKEKGDIPEGYSVSREKKERFSLILESASTNQTSMYLCASSSLESTNQPQHFGDGTRLSIL.

V gene TRBV6-5 combines with J gene TRBJ2-7; TRBD1 matches 7 bases. This CDR3 spans 14 amino acids. Looked up from germline, CDR1 is MNHEY and CDR2 is SVGAGI. The V and J ends lost 7 bases and 3 bases, in that order; junction bases with no gene match: 9. The CDR3 sequence: CASNQGGAGYEQYF. The DNA for the CDR3 is TGTGCCAGCAACCAAGGGGGCGCGGGCTACGAGCAGTACTTC.

This chain uses TRBV6-1 with TRBJ1-2, with a weak D call TRBD1 (5 bases). The length of the CDR3 is 12 residues. In germline, CDR1 is MNHNS, CDR2 SASEGT. CDR3 region: CALTEPNYGYTF. The CDR3 region has the DNA TGTGCTCTGACAGAACCTAACTATGGCTACACCTTC.

To note about this clone: The junction does not match germline at one end; this may be a read error. The sample holds other DNA sequences that translate to the same CDR3. The chain recombines TRBV10-3 with TRBJ1-5, with TRBD1 as a possible D gene (6 bases). The V gene's germline CDR1 is ENHRY and CDR2 SYGVKD. The CDR3 extends over 15 amino acids. The CDR3 is CAISDIRGSNQPQHF. The CDR3 bases are TGTGCCATCAGTGATATAAGGGGGAGCAACCAGCCCCAGCATTTT.

There are a few counts of this clone. The CDR3 coding sequence is TGTGCCATCAGTGATCGTAGCGGGGAGCTTTCCTACAATGAGCAGTTCTTC. Protein sequence: CAISDRSGELSYNEQFF. The genes are TRBV10-3 and TRBJ2-1, with 8 bases fitting TRBD2. V lost 3 bases to trimming and J lost 1 base; unmatched junction nucleotides: 8. Germline CDR1 reads ENHRY; CDR2 reads SYGVKD. The CDR3 length is 17 residues.

On this clone itself: One end of the junction varies from germline; a read error may be responsible. This sequence joins TRBV7-7 and TRBJ2-5; D gene uncertain. CDR1 SSHAT and CDR2 FNYEAQ come from the germline V gene (reference sequence). The CDR3 spans 13 residues. The DNA for the CDR3 is TGTGCTAGCAGCTCGAGCTGGCAAGAGACCCAGTACTTC. It codes for CASSSSWQETQYF.

The genes are TRBV7-9 and TRBJ2-4; 7 nucleotides line up with TRBD2. Looked up from germline, CDR1 is SEHNR and CDR2 is FQNEAQ (reference sequence). The CDR3 totals 17 residues. The V gene end was trimmed by 3 bases and the J gene end by 5 bases; junction bases not matched to a gene: 13. The CDR3 region is CASSFVGKGGPENIQYF. CDR3 DNA sequence: TGTGCCAGCAGCTTCGTAGGAAAGGGAGGGCCCGAAAACATTCAGTACTTC.

The chain has TRBV27 and TRBJ2-3; 10 nucleotides agree with TRBD2. Losses at the gene ends were 9 bases for V and 1 base for J; bases not matched to a gene: 10. This CDR3 region has 16 residues. CDR1 is MNHEY, CDR2 SMNVEV, per germline (reference sequence). In DNA form, the CDR3 reads TGTGCCAGTATGACAGCGGGAGGGTTTGGCACAGATACGCAGTATTTT. Amino acid sequence: CASMTAGGFGTDTQYF.

The chain is built from TRBV11-2 and TRBJ2-2; 7 bases align to TRBD1. Germline CDR1 reads SGHAT; CDR2 reads FQNNGV. Trimming at V came to 6 bases and at J to 7 bases, leaving 5 bases not matched to a gene. This CDR3 spans 13 amino acids. CDR3 loop: CASSQGVGGELFF. Written as DNA, the CDR3 is TGTGCCAGCAGTCAGGGGGTCGGCGGGGAGCTGTTTTTT.